The 13 T cell receptor beta chains below all came from one sample that was sequenced in a study of T cells after yellow fever vaccination. TCRdb itself ran the 5' RACE reads through MiXCR, one entry per CDR3 protein. This table has 150,000 to 200,000 distinct CDR3 sequences, about 7% appearing once. This specimen consisted of CD4+ T cells sorted from PBMCs, obtained 4 to 5 days after the first yellow fever vaccination. These receptors were collected from a man between 18 and 29 years old who received the YFV17D yellow fever vaccine.

This clonotype showed up many times. This chain uses TRBV28 with TRBJ1-5, with D hard to call. Trimming pared 7 bases from V and 2 bases from J, leaving 15 bases between. The CDR3 totals 15 residues. The germline V gene has CDR1 MDHEN and CDR2 SYDVKM. The CDR3, as DNA: TGTGCCAGCACCTCGGGAATGGAGGGCAATCAGCCCCAGCATTTT. It translates to CASTSGMEGNQPQHF.

The chain carries TRBV19 and TRBJ2-1; the match to TRBD2 covers 11 bases. J lost 1 base, V lost 3 bases, and 8 bases had no gene match. This CDR3 is built from 18 residues. Germline lookup yields CDR1 LNHDA and CDR2 SQIVND (reference sequence). The CDR3 nucleotides read TGTGCCAGTAGTATGGAGCTAGCGGGGGGTTTATCCTACAATGAGCAGTTCTTC. As protein: CASSMELAGGLSYNEQFF. Together with reference TRBV19 and TRBJ2-1, the CDR3 gives the full variable domain: DGGITQSPKYLFRKEGQNVTLSCEQNLNHDAMYWYRQDPGQGLRLIYYSQIVNDFQKGDIAEGYSVSREKKESFPLTVTSAQKNPTAFYLCASSMELAGGLSYNEQFFGPGTRLTVL.

This chain joins TRBV7-2 and TRBJ2-2; 10 bases fit TRBD2. The V and J ends lost 7 bases and 5 bases, in that order; junction bases with no gene match: 7. In germline, CDR1 is SGHTA, CDR2 FQGNSA. This CDR3 region has 15 residues. The CDR3 loop is CASIERGGRTGELFF. The CDR3 DNA follows: TGTGCCAGCATCGAGCGGGGGGGCAGGACCGGGGAGCTGTTTTTT.

V and J are TRBV4-1 and TRBJ1-2, with D maybe TRBD1 (5 bases). The germline V gene has CDR1 MGHRA and CDR2 YSYEKL. The length of the CDR3 is 17 residues. The V end was cut by 0 bases, the J end by 4 bases, with 18 bases between. The CDR3 DNA sequence: TGCGCCAGCAGCCAAGAAGGAAGTCAGGGCAGTCTCTATGGCTACACCTTC. Translated, it gives CASSQEGSQGSLYGYTF.

The chain uses TRBV14 and TRBJ2-2, with D unclear. Germline-derived CDR1 and CDR2 are SGHDN and FVKESK. The V end lost 0 bases, the J end lost 7 bases, and 12 bases lay between the germline ends. CDR3 size: 15 residues. The CDR3 here is CASSQDSQWGGELFF. CDR3 DNA: TGTGCCAGCAGCCAAGATTCCCAGTGGGGCGGGGAGCTGTTTTTT.

J is TRBJ1-2 and V is TRBV4-2; 10 bases line up with TRBD1. Germline trimming cut 4 bases from V and 1 base from J; bases unmatched to any gene: 9. Germline CDR1 reads LGHNA; CDR2 reads YNFKEQ. The CDR3 has 17 amino acids. This chain's CDR3 is CASSLDAGQGLNYGYTF. The CDR3 DNA follows: TGTGCCAGCAGCCTGGATGCGGGACAGGGGCTTAACTATGGCTACACCTTC.

V and J are TRBV11-2 and TRBJ2-2, with D uncertain. V shed 0 bases and J shed 6 bases, with 17 bases lying between them. CDR1 is SGHAT and CDR2 is FQNNGV in the germline V gene. This CDR3 contains 17 residues. The CDR3 nucleotides are TGTGCCAGCAGCTTAGATCGCTATACCGGTTCAGCCGGGGAGCTGTTTTTT. Amino acid sequence: CASSLDRYTGSAGELFF.

At least ten counts were recorded for this clonotype. This chain joins TRBV30 and TRBJ2-5; D remains unclear. The CDR3 has 11 amino acids. Germline CDR1 reads GTSNPN; CDR2 reads SVGIG (reference sequence). V shed 0 bases and J shed 5 bases, with 4 bases lying between them. The CDR3 is CAWSVRETQYF. In DNA, the CDR3 is TGTGCCTGGAGTGTAAGGGAGACCCAGTACTTC.

This clonotype was seen many times. The chain combines TRBV4-1 with TRBJ2-6; a possible D gene is TRBD1 (5 bases). Germline CDR1 MGHRA, CDR2 YSYEKL. This CDR3 is built from 16 residues. Trimming pared 3 bases from V and 0 bases from J, leaving 9 bases between. The CDR3: CASSQIRVSGANVLTF. CDR3 DNA sequence: TGCGCCAGCAGCCAGATCAGGGTCTCTGGGGCCAACGTCCTGACTTTC.

This clonotype was recorded at least ten times. The chain carries TRBV7-2 and TRBJ2-1; TRBD2 aligns across 8 bases. Germline assignment: CDR1 SGHTA and CDR2 FQGNSA. This CDR3 spans 15 amino acids. With 2 bases clipped from V and 8 bases from J, the junction kept 8 bases outside the gene matches. The CDR3 coding sequence is TGTGCCAGCAGCTTATACGGGGGGGCCATCGATGAGCAGTTCTTC. Amino acid sequence: CASSLYGGAIDEQFF.

Concerning this clonotype itself: A much larger clone lies a single base off, so this may be a read error. The V call is TRBV4-1, the J call TRBJ1-5; 10 bases agree with TRBD1. CDR1 and CDR2 (germline): MGHRA, YSYEKL. CDR3 length equals 18 residues. CDR3 in amino acids: CASTQDFEGQGQDQPQHF. DNA for the CDR3: TGCGCCAGCACCCAAGATTTTGAGGGACAGGGGCAAGATCAGCCCCAGCATTTT.

This clonotype was seen many times. This chain links TRBV6-5 with TRBJ1-1; D is unclear. This CDR3 has 14 residues. The V end was cut by 3 bases, the J end by 3 bases, with 11 bases between. In germline, CDR1 is MNHEY, CDR2 SVGAGI. The CDR3 is CASSYSRRDTEAFF. CDR3 nucleotides: TGTGCCAGCAGTTATTCCCGGAGAGACACTGAAGCTTTCTTT.

On this clonotype itself: Since a much larger clone is just one base distant, this may be a read error. This sequence joins TRBV11-1 and TRBJ2-1; D perhaps matches TRBD1 (6 bases). Germline V gene sequence: CDR1 SGHAT, CDR2 FQDESV (reference sequence). Trimming pared 4 bases from V and 10 bases from J, leaving 20 bases between. This CDR3 has 15 residues. The CDR3 nucleotides read TGTGCCAGCAGCTCCCTAGAGGGACAAGCTCAGGAGCAGTTCTTC. As protein: CASSSLEGQAQEQFF.